The entry that follows covers one T cell receptor beta chain sequence. Authors' data handling: Nucleated cell number was recorded as an estimate derived from reference gene primer amplification. Generated by immunoSEQ multiplex PCR, the TCRdb table keeps only in-frame clones and is missing some. V and J calls and clone size are copied from that table; D and trimming were computed from the DNA. The repertoire holds tens of thousands of clones, with 76% as singletons. This specimen belongs to a study of blood T cell repertoires in COVID-19. Between the trimmed V and J ends, which lost 0 bases and 6 bases, there was a span of 9 bases. There are 15 residues in the CDR3. In germline, CDR1 is MNHEY, CDR2 SVGAGI.

The V gene is TRBV6-5, the J gene TRBJ1-6, with a possible D match to TRBD1 (5 bases). The clonotype was recovered from a man older than 75 with acute or convalescent COVID-19. The specimen sequenced was peripheral blood. For the CDR3, the DNA is TGTGCCAGCAGTTACTCGGGGGGTTTTAATTCACCCCTCCACTTT. As protein: CASSYSGGFNSPLHF.